Here is one T cell receptor (beta chain) with its context. These data are taken from a study of blood T cell repertoires in COVID-19. Across the whole study: There were acute and convalescent COVID-19 samples, and they came from the United States, Italy and Spain. Sources were T cells, B-cell-depleted T cells, or PBMCs; the material itself was cDNA or gDNA.

How the authors handled the data: Quantification of nucleated cells was approximated via reference gene primer amplification. Some clones are missing from TCRdb's copy, which holds only in-frame ones; the method was immunoSEQ multiplex PCR. V, J and clone size are those of that table, while D and trimming were read from the DNA. This table holds a few hundred thousand clones, approximately 91% found once. Germline values: CDR1 SGHAT, CDR2 FQNNGV. The V and J ends lost 6 bases and 5 bases respectively, with 5 bases between them. The CDR3 covers 10 residues. Sequencing used peripheral blood. The sequence came from a woman under 40 with acute or convalescent COVID-19. The V gene is TRBV11-2, the J gene TRBJ2-7, with D hard to call. CDR3: CASSSNEQYF. The CDR3, as DNA: TGTGCCAGCAGTTCCAACGAGCAGTACTTC.